The subject of this entry is one TCR beta chain. The antigen remains unidentified. This sample is part of a study of graft-versus-host responses after intestinal transplantation. Overall study context: Every recipient underwent anti-thymocyte globulin induction, then tacrolimus and steroids for approximately 3 years.

General study points: Association was observed between peak circulating GvH clone levels and early post-transplant HvG declines.

Germline V gene data show CDR1 as MNHEY and CDR2 as SVGAGI. V lost 5 bases to trimming and J lost 2 bases, with 15 bases between them. The CDR3 contains 15 residues. Some clones are missing from TCRdb's copy, which holds only in-frame ones; the method was immunoSEQ multiplex PCR. The sample holds some 130,000 clones, over 80% seen once. The chain joins TRBV6-5 to TRBJ1-2; no reliable D call. The source of this sequence is a human donor who received an intestinal transplant. Sequences were derived from unstimulated CD4+ T cells sorted from spleen or lymph node cells, sampled before intestinal transplant. This chain's CDR3 is CASSPQPSLNYGYTF. The CDR3 DNA reads TGTGCCAGCAGTCCCCAGCCCTCTCTGAACTATGGCTACACCTTC.